The 24 T cell receptor beta chains below were found in one sample sequenced in a study of identical twins. Each CDR3 protein is one row after TCRdb ran MiXCR on the 5' RACE reads. The data contain about 190,000 distinct CDR3 sequences, 15% of them singletons. The same data also went into a second study, on T cells expressing NK-cell markers.

Sequencing used CD8+ T cells sorted from blood. The receptors come from a woman aged 18-35 years in good health.

This rearrangement joins TRBV29-1 to TRBJ2-7; TRBD1 might be the D (5 bases). CDR1 is SQVTM, CDR2 ANQGSEA, per germline. Trimming pared 7 bases from V and 0 bases from J, leaving 16 bases between. The CDR3 runs 14 residues. The DNA of the CDR3 is TGCAGCGCCCTAGGGGTCCCAAGCTCCTACGAGCAGTACTTC. As protein: CSALGVPSSYEQYF.

This chain uses TRBV9 with TRBJ2-4; TRBD2 matches 7 bases. Trimming at V came to 2 bases and at J to 6 bases, leaving 5 bases not matched to a gene. This CDR3 is built from 14 residues. The germline V gene has CDR1 SGDLS and CDR2 YYNGEE. CDR3 in amino acids: CASSVGGQGNIQYF. CDR3 bases: TGTGCCAGCAGCGTGGGAGGGCAAGGAAACATTCAGTACTTC.

This clonotype was detected a few times. This CDR3 reads CASSETGFGGYTF. Written as DNA, the CDR3 is TGTGCCAGCAGCGAGACAGGGTTTGGTGGCTACACCTTC. The J gene is TRBJ1-2, the V gene TRBV9, with 7 bases that match TRBD1. Germline trimming cut 3 bases from V and 7 bases from J; bases unmatched to any gene: 6. CDR1 is SGDLS and CDR2 is YYNGEE in the germline V gene. This CDR3 region has 13 residues.

Only a few counts were recorded for this clonotype. The rearrangement links TRBV7-2 to TRBJ2-7; tentatively, D is TRBD2 (5 bases). This CDR3 is 14 amino acids long. V lost 6 bases and J 0 bases, leaving 12 bases between the germline ends. Per germline, CDR1 SGHTA and CDR2 FQGNSA. CDR3 nucleotide sequence: TGTGCCAGCAGTCATGGCCGGGACTCCTACGAGCAGTACTTC. Its protein product is CASSHGRDSYEQYF.

This chain links TRBV6-6 with TRBJ2-7; D is uncertain. CDR3 length equals 11 residues. Trimming cost V 5 bases and J 3 bases, with 5 bases left between them. The V gene's germline CDR1 is MNHNY and CDR2 SVGAGI (reference sequence). This CDR3 reads CASSAYYEQYF. The CDR3 nucleotides are TGTGCCAGCAGTGCCTACTACGAGCAGTACTTC.

This clonotype was picked up a small number of times. The chain combines TRBV11-2 with TRBJ2-1; D is unclear. From germline, CDR1 is SGHAT and CDR2 FQNNGV. This CDR3 has 13 residues. V was pared by 1 base and J by 9 bases, with 10 bases between. CDR3 coding DNA: TGTGCCAGCAGCTTAGTTGTGTCCGGTGAGCAGTTCTTC. It codes for CASSLVVSGEQFF.

The rearrangement joins TRBV29-1 to TRBJ1-1; no clear D. This CDR3 is built from 12 residues. The germline V and J ends were trimmed by 1 base and 1 base, with 4 bases remaining between them. Germline-derived CDR1 and CDR2 are SQVTM and ANQGSEA. In DNA, the CDR3 is TGCAGCGTTGAAGTGGCGAACACTGAAGCTTTCTTT. It yields the protein CSVEVANTEAFF.

The V gene is TRBV9, the J gene TRBJ2-2; no reliable D call. The germline V and J ends were trimmed by 0 bases and 4 bases, with 4 bases remaining between them. The CDR3 spans 13 residues. The germline gives CDR1 SGDLS, CDR2 YYNGEE. The CDR3 region has the DNA TGTGCCAGCAGCGTAGGAGTCACCGGGGAGCTGTTTTTT. It is translated as CASSVGVTGELFF.

This sequence joins TRBV29-1 and TRBJ2-5, with 7 bases that match TRBD1. V was clipped by 4 bases and J by 1 base; unmatched bases: 6. The CDR3 covers 14 residues. Germline V gene lookup returns CDR1 SQVTM and CDR2 ANQGSEA. In DNA form, the CDR3 reads TGCAGCGTTGCCGGACAGGACTTCCAAGAGACCCAGTACTTC. Encoded protein: CSVAGQDFQETQYF.

The genes are TRBV4-1 and TRBJ2-3; 7 bases fit TRBD1. This CDR3 is built from 16 residues. Germline loops: CDR1 MGHRA, CDR2 YSYEKL. V gave up 4 bases and J gave up 4 bases; unmatched junction bases: 11. The CDR3 loop is CASSLRDSRTPDTQYF. The CDR3 coding sequence is TGCGCCAGCAGCCTCCGGGACAGTAGAACTCCAGATACGCAGTATTTT.

The chain employs TRBV12-3 or TRBV12-4 and TRBJ1-2; D is uncertain. The CDR3 is made up of 13 amino acids. V was clipped by 2 bases and J by 2 bases, with 6 bases between them. CDR3 region: CASSLSRNYGYTF. CDR3 bases: TGTGCCAGCAGTTTATCCAGGAACTATGGCTACACCTTC.

The chain joins TRBV6-2 or TRBV6-3 to TRBJ2-7; 9 bases line up with TRBD2. Trimming removed 7 bases from V and 1 base from J; junction bases left unmatched: 8. Per the germline V gene, CDR1 is MNHEY and CDR2 is SVGEGT. The CDR3 is 15 residues long. The CDR3 loop is CASTYPGLASYEQYF. As DNA, the CDR3 is TGTGCCAGCACCTACCCGGGACTAGCATCCTACGAGCAGTACTTC.

The chain couples TRBV4-1 to TRBJ1-5, with D uncertain. The germline CDR1 and CDR2 sequences are MGHRA and YSYEKL. The V end was cut by 0 bases, the J end by 9 bases, with 18 bases between. CDR3 length: 16 amino acids. The CDR3, as DNA: TGCGCCAGCAGCCAAGATTTCCAGGCCCCGTCGCGGCCCCAGCATTTT. It yields the protein CASSQDFQAPSRPQHF.

The chain links TRBV19 to TRBJ2-1, with D possibly TRBD2 on 5 matching bases. Germline-derived CDR1 and CDR2 are LNHDA and SQIVND (reference sequence). V shed 4 bases and J shed 6 bases, with 10 bases lying between them. The CDR3 consists of 13 residues. CDR3 sequence: CASSRVTTNEQFF. Here the CDR3 DNA reads TGTGCCAGTAGTAGGGTGACTACCAATGAGCAGTTCTTC.

In this sample, this clonotype turned up many times. The rearrangement links TRBV2 to TRBJ1-1; the D is unclear. Germline V gene data show CDR1 as SNHLY and CDR2 as FYNNEI. The CDR3 sequence is 17 residues long. V gave up 4 bases and J gave up 1 base, with 19 bases separating them. CDR3 sequence: CASSGSSRAHGNTEAFF. The CDR3 DNA reads TGTGCCAGCAGTGGGAGTAGTAGGGCGCATGGGAACACTGAAGCTTTCTTT.

This chain uses TRBV14 with TRBJ2-1, with TRBD1 matching over 7 bases. The trim removed 4 bases at V and 0 bases at J, leaving 12 bases unmatched. This CDR3 comprises 18 residues. Germline V gives CDR1 SGHDN, CDR2 FVKESK. The CDR3 loop reads CASSPGTVPLYSYNEQFF. The CDR3 nucleotides are TGTGCCAGCAGCCCTGGGACAGTTCCCCTTTACTCCTACAATGAGCAGTTCTTC.

This clonotype has only a few counts. The rearrangement joins TRBV29-1 to TRBJ1-5; 12 positions match TRBD1. Germline V gene lookup returns CDR1 SQVTM and CDR2 ANQGSEA. J was trimmed by 6 bases and V by 7 bases; bases with no gene match: 7. The CDR3 has 14 amino acids. Here the CDR3 reads CSARDRGLGQPQHF. CDR3 sequence (DNA): TGCAGCGCCCGGGACAGGGGGCTCGGTCAGCCCCAGCATTTT.

There are a few counts of this clonotype. V and J are TRBV7-2 and TRBJ1-1; D is perhaps TRBD1 (5 bases). Looked up from germline, CDR1 is SGHTA and CDR2 is FQGNSA. The CDR3 runs to 14 residues. Trimming left V 7 bases short and J 5 bases short, with 17 bases between. In nucleotides, the CDR3 is TGTGCCAGCAATCCAGGGATTATGGGTACTGAAGCTTTCTTT. Its translation is CASNPGIMGTEAFF.

The genes are TRBV20-1 and TRBJ2-6; 7 bases map to TRBD1. The CDR3 length is 18 residues. Germline CDR1 reads DFQATT; CDR2 reads SNEGSKA (reference sequence). Germline trimming cut 2 bases from V and 0 bases from J; bases unmatched to any gene: 10. DNA for the CDR3: TGCAGTGCTAGACCCCGGGACAGAGATTTCTCTGGGGCCAACGTCCTGACTTTC. Protein sequence: CSARPRDRDFSGANVLTF.

The chain has TRBV19 and TRBJ2-2; TRBD1 aligns across 9 bases. Germline V lookup: CDR1 LNHDA, CDR2 SQIVND (reference sequence). Germline trimming cut 4 bases from V and 6 bases from J; bases unmatched to any gene: 6. There are 15 residues in the CDR3. The CDR3 reads CASSTGTGLAGELFF. Written as DNA, the CDR3 is TGTGCCAGTAGTACCGGGACAGGGTTAGCCGGGGAGCTGTTTTTT.

The CDR3 nucleotides are TGTGCCAGCAGCCAAGAGTTTTTGCTCAAGCAGTACTTC. Protein: CASSQEFLLKQYF. The chain recombines TRBV14 with TRBJ2-7; no clear D. This CDR3 is 13 amino acids long. With 0 bases removed from V and 8 bases from J, the gap between germline ends came to 11 bases. The germline V gene encodes CDR1 SGHDN and CDR2 FVKESK.

V and J are TRBV9 and TRBJ1-2, with 7 bases identical to TRBD1. CDR3 length equals 17 residues. Germline CDR1 and CDR2: SGDLS and YYNGEE. V shed 4 bases, J shed 0 bases, and the junction held 12 bases outside the gene matches. The CDR3 here is CASSLVGQASTNYGYTF. In DNA, the CDR3 is TGTGCCAGCAGCCTCGTAGGACAGGCGAGTACTAACTATGGCTACACCTTC.

The chain employs TRBV29-1 and TRBJ2-7; D call uncertain. The germline CDR1 and CDR2 sequences are SQVTM and ANQGSEA. The CDR3 is 12 amino acids. Trimming left V 4 bases short and J 2 bases short, with 9 bases between. CDR3 sequence: CSVVVGAYEQYF. The CDR3 coding sequence is TGCAGCGTTGTAGTTGGGGCCTACGAGCAGTACTTC.

This clonotype occurred many times. The V gene is TRBV12-3 or TRBV12-4, the J gene TRBJ1-1; D call uncertain. V lost 3 bases and J lost 5, with 10 bases in between. The CDR3 contains 13 residues. The CDR3 region has the DNA TGTGCCAGCAGTTTCTCCCGGTGGACTGAAGCTTTCTTT. It encodes CASSFSRWTEAFF.